This note documents a single TCR beta chain sequence. The V gene's germline CDR1 is SGHVS and CDR2 FQNEAQ. CDR3 length: 15 amino acids. V was trimmed by 3 bases and J by 5 bases, leaving 16 bases between them. These data belong to a study of T cells in Graves' hyperthyroidism and ophthalmopathy. Amplified regions were TCR beta CDR3 sequences from RNA transcripts. During a first-round RT-PCR of the TCR CDR3, the HTBI primer set was used. One entry per CDR3 protein, called by TCRdb with MiXCR from the multiplex PCR reads. Of approximately 640,000 distinct CDR3 sequences listed, around 15% were seen once; the top ten hold 3.8%. The study excluded patients with uncontrolled infection, other autoimmune disease, pregnancy or lactation.

The TCR sequence derives from a woman in her 30s with Graves' hyperthyroidism. The genes are TRBV7-8 and TRBJ2-5, with no clear D. Sequences were obtained from blood. The chain's CDR3 is CASSFPGIVQETQYF. As DNA, the CDR3 is TGTGCCAGCAGCTTCCCAGGAATAGTTCAGGAGACCCAGTACTTC.